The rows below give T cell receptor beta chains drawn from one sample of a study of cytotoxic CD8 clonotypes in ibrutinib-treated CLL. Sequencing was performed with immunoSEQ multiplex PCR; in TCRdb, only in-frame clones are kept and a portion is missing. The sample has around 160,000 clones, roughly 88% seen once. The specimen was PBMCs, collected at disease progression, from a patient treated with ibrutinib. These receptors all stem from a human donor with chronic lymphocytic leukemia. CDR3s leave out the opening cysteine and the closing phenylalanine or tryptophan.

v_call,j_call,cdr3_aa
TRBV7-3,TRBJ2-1,ASSLRRDSYNEQF
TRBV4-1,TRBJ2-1,ASSPVGGSYNEQF
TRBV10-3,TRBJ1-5,ATGTDTPSNQPQH
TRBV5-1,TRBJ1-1,ASSLFSGVNTEAF
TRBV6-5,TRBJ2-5,ASSSSGPQETQY
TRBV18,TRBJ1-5,ASSMDRGNQPQH
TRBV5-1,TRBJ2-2,ASSLGQGATGELF
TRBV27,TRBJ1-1,ASSSTPMGNTEAF
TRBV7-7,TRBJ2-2,ASSHDAGELF
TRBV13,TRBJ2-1,ASSLGTSGDYNEQF
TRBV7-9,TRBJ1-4,ASSPLGGEKLF
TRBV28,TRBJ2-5,ASSLRDVKETQY
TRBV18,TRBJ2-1,ASSPRLAGDNEQF
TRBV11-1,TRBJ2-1,ASSSRTSGDEQF
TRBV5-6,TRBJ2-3,ASTTRNWADTQY
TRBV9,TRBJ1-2,ASSGGDRTYGYT
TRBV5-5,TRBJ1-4,ASSTTGTRLGEKLF
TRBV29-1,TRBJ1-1,SATLNGFNTEAF
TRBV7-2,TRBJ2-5,ASSLGLGGGKETQY
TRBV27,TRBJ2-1,ASRIGSSYNEQF
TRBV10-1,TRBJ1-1,ASSESGRVAEAF
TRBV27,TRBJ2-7,ASSSTSGRFYEQY
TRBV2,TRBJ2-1,ASRDRLTYNEQF
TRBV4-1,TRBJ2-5,ASSQGQDPQETQY
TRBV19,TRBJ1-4,ASMVGGKLF
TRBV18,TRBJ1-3,ASSPPFQRFNLSGNTIY
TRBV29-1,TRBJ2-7,SSRSGLHAEQY
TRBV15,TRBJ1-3,ATSRVPSNTIY
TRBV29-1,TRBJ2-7,SVDGVGDTHYEQY
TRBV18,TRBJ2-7,ASSPLGGWEQY
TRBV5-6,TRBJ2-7,ASSLGQGVYEQY
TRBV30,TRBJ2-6,AWSHSSGANVLT
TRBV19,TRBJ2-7,ASSPFINSYEQY
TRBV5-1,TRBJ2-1,ASSPWTSGTSMGQF
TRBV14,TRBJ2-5,ASSPKDRGRLETQY